Included here is one TCR beta chain sequence, with context. This entry belongs to a study of control samples from healthy donors and cancer patients. The assay was immunoSEQ multiplex PCR, and TCRdb's table has in-frame clones only and misses some. The sample consists of 150,000 to 200,000 clones, 90% of them appearing once. Trimming cost V 1 base and J 5 bases, with 7 bases left between them. Per germline, CDR1 SGDLS and CDR2 YYNGEE. CDR3 length: 14 amino acids. This clonotype was sampled from a woman aged 50 to 60 in good health. Sequencing input: blood. V usage is TRBV9 and J usage is TRBJ1-6; the D is unclear. For the CDR3, the DNA is TGTGCCAGCAGCGTAAGGGAAGATAATTCACCCCTCCACTTT. Translated: CASSVREDNSPLHF.